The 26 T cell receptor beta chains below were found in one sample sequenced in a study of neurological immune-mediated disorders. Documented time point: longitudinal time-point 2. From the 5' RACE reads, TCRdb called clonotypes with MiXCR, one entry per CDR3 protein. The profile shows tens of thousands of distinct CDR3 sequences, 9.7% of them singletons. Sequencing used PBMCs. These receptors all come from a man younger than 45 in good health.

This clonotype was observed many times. The chain's CDR3 is CASSPTFPYEQYF. CDR3 DNA sequence: TGTGCCAGCAGCCCAACGTTCCCCTACGAGCAGTACTTC. This rearrangement joins TRBV7-6 to TRBJ2-7, with D uncertain. V was pared by 5 bases and J by 2 bases, with 10 bases between. The CDR3 is 13 amino acids. Per germline, CDR1 SGHVS and CDR2 FNYEAQ.

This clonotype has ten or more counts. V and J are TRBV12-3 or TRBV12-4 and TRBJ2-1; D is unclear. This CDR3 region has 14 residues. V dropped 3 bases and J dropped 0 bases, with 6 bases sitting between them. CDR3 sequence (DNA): TGTGCCAGCAGTTTGGCCAGCTCCTACAATGAGCAGTTCTTC. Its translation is CASSLASSYNEQFF.

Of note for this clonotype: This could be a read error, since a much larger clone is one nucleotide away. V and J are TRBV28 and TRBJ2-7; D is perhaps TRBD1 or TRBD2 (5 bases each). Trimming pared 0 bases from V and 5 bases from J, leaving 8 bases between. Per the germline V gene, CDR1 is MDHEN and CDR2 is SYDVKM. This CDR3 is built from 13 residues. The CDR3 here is CASSLWTADEQYF. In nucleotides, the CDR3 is TGTGCCAGCAGTTTATGGACAGCGGACGAGCAGTACTTC.

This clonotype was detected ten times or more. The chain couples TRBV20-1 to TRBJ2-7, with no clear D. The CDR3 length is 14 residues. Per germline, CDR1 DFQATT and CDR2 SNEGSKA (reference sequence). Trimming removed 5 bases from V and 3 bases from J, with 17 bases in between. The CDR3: CSAPIPGGYYEQYF. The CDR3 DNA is TGCAGTGCTCCGATTCCGGGCGGATACTACGAGCAGTACTTC.

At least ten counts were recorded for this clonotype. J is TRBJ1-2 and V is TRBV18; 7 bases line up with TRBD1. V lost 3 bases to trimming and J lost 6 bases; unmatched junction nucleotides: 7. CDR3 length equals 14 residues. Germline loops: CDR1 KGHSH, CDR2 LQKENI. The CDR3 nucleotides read TGTGCCAGCTCACCGTCGAGCACAGGGGATGGCTACACCTTC. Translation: CASSPSSTGDGYTF.

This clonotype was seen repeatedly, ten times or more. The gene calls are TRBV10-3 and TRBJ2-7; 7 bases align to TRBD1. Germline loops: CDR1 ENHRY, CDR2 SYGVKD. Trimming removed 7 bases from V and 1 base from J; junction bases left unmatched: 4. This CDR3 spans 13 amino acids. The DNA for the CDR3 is TGTGCCATCAAGGGGACAGCTTCCTACGAGCAGTACTTC. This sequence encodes CAIKGTASYEQYF.

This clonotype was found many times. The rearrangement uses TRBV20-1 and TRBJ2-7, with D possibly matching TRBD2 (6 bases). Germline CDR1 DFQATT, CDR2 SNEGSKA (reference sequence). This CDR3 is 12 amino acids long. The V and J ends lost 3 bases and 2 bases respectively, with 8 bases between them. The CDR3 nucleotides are TGCAGTGCTAGCGGGAGCACCTACGAGCAGTACTTC. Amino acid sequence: CSASGSTYEQYF.

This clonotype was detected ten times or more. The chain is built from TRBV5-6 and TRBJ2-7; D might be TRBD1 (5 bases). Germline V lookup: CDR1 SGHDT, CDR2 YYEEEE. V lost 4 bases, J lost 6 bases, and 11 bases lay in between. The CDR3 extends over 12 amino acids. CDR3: CASSRTNGEQYF. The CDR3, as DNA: TGTGCCAGCAGCCGGACAAATGGCGAGCAGTACTTC.

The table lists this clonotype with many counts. This CDR3 is CSGQGPSSYGYTF. The CDR3 DNA sequence: TGCAGCGGACAGGGCCCGTCATCCTATGGCTACACCTTC. The chain couples TRBV29-1 to TRBJ1-2; 7 positions agree with TRBD1. There are 13 residues in the CDR3. The V gene's germline CDR1 is SQVTM and CDR2 ANQGSEA. J was trimmed by 4 bases and V by 7 bases; bases with no gene match: 9.

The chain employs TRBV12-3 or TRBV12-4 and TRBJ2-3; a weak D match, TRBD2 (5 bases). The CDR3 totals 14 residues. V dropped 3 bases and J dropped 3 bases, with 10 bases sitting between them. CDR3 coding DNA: TGTGCCAGCAGTTTCGGCCCGGGGACAGATACGCAGTATTTT. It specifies CASSFGPGTDTQYF.

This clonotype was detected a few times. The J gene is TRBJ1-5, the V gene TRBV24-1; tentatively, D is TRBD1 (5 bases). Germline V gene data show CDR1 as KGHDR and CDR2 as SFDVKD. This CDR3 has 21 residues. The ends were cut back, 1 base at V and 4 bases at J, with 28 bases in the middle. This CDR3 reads CATSDFPGTSKFGAVNQPQHF. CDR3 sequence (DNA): TGTGCCACCAGTGATTTTCCCGGGACGTCAAAGTTTGGGGCAGTTAATCAGCCCCAGCATTTT.

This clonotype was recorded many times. CDR3 sequence: CASRNLAGGYNEQFF. In nucleotides, the CDR3 is TGTGCCAGCAGGAACCTAGCGGGAGGCTACAATGAGCAGTTCTTC. The V gene is TRBV2, the J gene TRBJ2-1; TRBD2 aligns across 11 bases. After removal of 6 bases from V and 3 bases from J, the junction contained 4 bases not matched to a gene. The V gene's germline CDR1 is SNHLY and CDR2 FYNNEI. This CDR3 has 15 residues.

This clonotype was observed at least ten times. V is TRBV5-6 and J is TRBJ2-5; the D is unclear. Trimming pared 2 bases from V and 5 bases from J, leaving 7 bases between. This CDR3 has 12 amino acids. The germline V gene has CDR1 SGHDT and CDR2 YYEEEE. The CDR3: CASSFPMETQYF. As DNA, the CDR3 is TGTGCCAGCAGCTTCCCAATGGAGACCCAGTACTTC.

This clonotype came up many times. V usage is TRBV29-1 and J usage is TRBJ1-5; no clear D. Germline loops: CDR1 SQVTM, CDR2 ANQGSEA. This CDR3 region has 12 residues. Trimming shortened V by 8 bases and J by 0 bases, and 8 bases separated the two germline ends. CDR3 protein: CSTQNSNQPQHF. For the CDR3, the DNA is TGCAGCACTCAAAATAGCAATCAGCCCCAGCATTTT. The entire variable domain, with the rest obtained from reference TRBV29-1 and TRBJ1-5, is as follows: SAVISQKPSRDICQRGTSLTIQCQVDSQVTMMFWYRQQPGQSLTLIATANQGSEATYESGFVIDKFPISRPNLTFSTLTVSNMSPEDSSIYLCSTQNSNQPQHFGDGTRLSIL.

CDR3 nucleotide sequence: TGTGCCAGCAGCTTGGCCCGGGATAGGGAGACCCAGTACTTC. This codes for CASSLARDRETQYF. The chain uses TRBV5-4 and TRBJ2-5; D may be TRBD2 (5 bases). CDR3 length: 14 amino acids. V lost 0 bases to trimming and J lost 5 bases, with 11 bases between them. Germline CDR1 SGHNT, CDR2 YYREEE (reference sequence).

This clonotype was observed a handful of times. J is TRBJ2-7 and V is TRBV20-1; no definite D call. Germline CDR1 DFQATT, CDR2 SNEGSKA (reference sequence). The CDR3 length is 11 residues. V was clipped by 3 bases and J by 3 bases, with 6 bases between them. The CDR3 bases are TGCAGTGCTAGCCTTTACTACGAGCAGTACTTC. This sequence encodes CSASLYYEQYF.

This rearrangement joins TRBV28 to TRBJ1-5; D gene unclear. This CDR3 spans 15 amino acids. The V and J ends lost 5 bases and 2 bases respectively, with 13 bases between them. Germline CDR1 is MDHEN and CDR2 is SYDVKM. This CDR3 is CASSLGDEGNQPQHF. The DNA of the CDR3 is TGTGCCAGCAGTCTCGGGGATGAGGGCAATCAGCCCCAGCATTTT.

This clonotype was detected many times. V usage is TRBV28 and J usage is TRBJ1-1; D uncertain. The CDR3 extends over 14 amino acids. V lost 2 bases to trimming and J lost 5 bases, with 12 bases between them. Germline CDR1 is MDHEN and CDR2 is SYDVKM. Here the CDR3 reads CASSLGSGRTEAFF. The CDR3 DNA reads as TGTGCCAGCAGTTTAGGTTCTGGCAGGACTGAAGCTTTCTTT.

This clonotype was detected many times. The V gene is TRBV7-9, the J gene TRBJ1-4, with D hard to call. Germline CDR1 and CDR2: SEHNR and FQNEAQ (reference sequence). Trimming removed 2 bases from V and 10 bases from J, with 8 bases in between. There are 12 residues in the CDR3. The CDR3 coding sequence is TGTGCCAGCAGCTTAAACAGTGGAAAACTGTTTTTT. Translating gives CASSLNSGKLFF.

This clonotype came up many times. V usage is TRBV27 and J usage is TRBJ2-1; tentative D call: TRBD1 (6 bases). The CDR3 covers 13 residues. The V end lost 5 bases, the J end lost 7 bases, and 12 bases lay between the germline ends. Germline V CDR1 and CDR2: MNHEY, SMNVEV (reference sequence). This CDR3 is CASSKTQGNEQFF. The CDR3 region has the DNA TGTGCCAGCAGTAAAACTCAGGGGAATGAGCAGTTCTTC.

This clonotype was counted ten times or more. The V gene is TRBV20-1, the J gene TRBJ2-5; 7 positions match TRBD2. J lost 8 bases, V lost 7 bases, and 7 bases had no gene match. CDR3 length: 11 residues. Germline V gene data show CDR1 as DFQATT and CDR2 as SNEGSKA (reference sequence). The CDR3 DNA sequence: TGCAGTGGAGGGAGGGCAGGTACCCAGTACTTC. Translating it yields CSGGRAGTQYF.

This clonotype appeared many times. CDR3 sequence: CASSLGPQAFF. For the CDR3, the DNA is TGTGCCAGCAGTTTGGGACCGCAAGCTTTCTTT. V gene TRBV28 combines with J gene TRBJ1-1; D is possibly TRBD1 (5 bases). The CDR3 has 11 residues. The germline CDR1 and CDR2 sequences are MDHEN and SYDVKM. With 3 bases removed from V and 9 bases from J, the gap between germline ends came to 8 bases.

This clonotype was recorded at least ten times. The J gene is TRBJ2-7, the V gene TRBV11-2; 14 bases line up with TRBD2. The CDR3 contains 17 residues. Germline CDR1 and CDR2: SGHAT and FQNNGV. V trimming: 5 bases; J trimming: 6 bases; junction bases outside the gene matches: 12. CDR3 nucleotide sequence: TGTGCCAGCAGCGGGGGACTAGCGGGAGCCTCCCTCTCCGAGCAGTACTTC. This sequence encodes CASSGGLAGASLSEQYF. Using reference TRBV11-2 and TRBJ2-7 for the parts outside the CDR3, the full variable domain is EAGVAQSPRYKIIEKRQSVAFWCNPISGHATLYWYQQILGQGPKLLIQFQNNGVVDDSQLPKDRFSAERLKGVDSTLKIQPAKLEDSAVYLCASSGGLAGASLSEQYFGPGTRLTVT.

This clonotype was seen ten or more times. As DNA, the CDR3 is TGTGCCAGTTCCGTGGAGCTCGCCCAAGAGACCCAGTACTTC. Amino acids: CASSVELAQETQYF. The chain joins TRBV19 to TRBJ2-5; D ambiguous. The CDR3 sequence is 14 residues long. Trimming removed 8 bases from V and 1 base from J, with 14 bases in between. The germline gives CDR1 LNHDA, CDR2 SQIVND (reference sequence).

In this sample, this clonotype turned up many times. The CDR3 region has the DNA TGTGCCAGCAGGCCGATACTAGCGGGGAGCACAGATACGCAGTATTTT. This codes for CASRPILAGSTDTQYF. V usage is TRBV6-1 and J usage is TRBJ2-3; 10 bases are a match to TRBD2. Losses at the gene ends were 6 bases for V and 0 bases for J; bases not matched to a gene: 6. CDR3 length equals 16 residues. Germline CDR1 MNHNS, CDR2 SASEGT.

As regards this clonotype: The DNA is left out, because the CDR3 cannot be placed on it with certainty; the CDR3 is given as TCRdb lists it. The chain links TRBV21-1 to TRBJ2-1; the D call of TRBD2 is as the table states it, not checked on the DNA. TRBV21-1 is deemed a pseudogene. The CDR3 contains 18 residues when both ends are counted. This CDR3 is CASSFYICKAGVGNEQFF.